This T cell receptor beta chain was retrieved from a study of cytomegalovirus exposure and HLA in healthy donors. With 60 Vbeta and 13 Jbeta primers, the PCR was carried out. Sequenced by immunoSEQ multiplex PCR; TCRdb stores in-frame clones only, minus some. Of approximately 150,000 clones in the sample, 70% to 85% were seen once. CDR1 is SGHRS and CDR2 is YFSETQ in the germline V gene. The CDR3 consists of 14 residues. The V and J ends lost 0 bases and 6 bases respectively, with 12 bases between them. This receptor was identified in a woman aged 55-70 years in good health and CMV-seropositive. The V call is TRBV5-1, the J call TRBJ1-2; perhaps TRBD1 as D (5 bases). The sequencing sample was made of PBMCs. In nucleotides, the CDR3 is TGCGCCAGCAGCTTGGGTTGGGGCTCGGATGGCTACACCTTC. This encodes CASSLGWGSDGYTF.